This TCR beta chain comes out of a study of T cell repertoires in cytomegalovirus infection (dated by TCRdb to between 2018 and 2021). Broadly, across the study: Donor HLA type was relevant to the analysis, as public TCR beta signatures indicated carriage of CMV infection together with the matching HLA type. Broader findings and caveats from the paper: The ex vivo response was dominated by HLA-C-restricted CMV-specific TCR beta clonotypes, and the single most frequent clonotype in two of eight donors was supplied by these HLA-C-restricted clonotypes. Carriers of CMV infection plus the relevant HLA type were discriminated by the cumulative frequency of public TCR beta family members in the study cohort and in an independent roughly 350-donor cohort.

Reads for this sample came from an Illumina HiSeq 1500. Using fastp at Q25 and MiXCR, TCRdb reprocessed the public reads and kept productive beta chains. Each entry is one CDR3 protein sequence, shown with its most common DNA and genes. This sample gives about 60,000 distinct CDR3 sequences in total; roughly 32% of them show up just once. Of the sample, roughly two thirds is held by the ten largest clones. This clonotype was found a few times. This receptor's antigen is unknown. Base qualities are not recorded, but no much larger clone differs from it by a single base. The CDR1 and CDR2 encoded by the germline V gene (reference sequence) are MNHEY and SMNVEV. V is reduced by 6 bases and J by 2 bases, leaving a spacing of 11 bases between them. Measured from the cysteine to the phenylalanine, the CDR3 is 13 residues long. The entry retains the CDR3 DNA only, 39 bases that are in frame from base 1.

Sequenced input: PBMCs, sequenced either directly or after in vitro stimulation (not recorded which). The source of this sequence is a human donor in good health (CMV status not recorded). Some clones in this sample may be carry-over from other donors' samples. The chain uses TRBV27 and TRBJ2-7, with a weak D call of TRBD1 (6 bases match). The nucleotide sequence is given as TGTGCCAGCAGCCGCCCAGGGGCCTACGAGCAGTACTTC. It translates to CASSRPGAYEQYF.